Listed below are T cell receptor beta chains from one sample, sequenced in a study of cytomegalovirus exposure and HLA in healthy donors. Assay: immunoSEQ multiplex PCR; the TCRdb copy retains only in-frame clones and omits some. The sample yields around 120,000 clones, approximately 80% seen once. The sequenced sample consisted of PBMCs. These receptors were obtained from a man aged 30 to 45 in good health and CMV-seronegative. CDR3s leave out the opening cysteine and the closing phenylalanine or tryptophan. The order of the fields is V gene, J gene, CDR3 protein.

v_call: TRBV6-6
j_call: TRBJ2-7
cdr3_aa: ASSYSLARSSYEQY

v_call: TRBV29-1
j_call: TRBJ2-1
cdr3_aa: SGRWGMEQF

v_call: TRBV18
j_call: TRBJ2-7
cdr3_aa: ASSSGTGDYEQY

v_call: TRBV4-3
j_call: TRBJ1-4
cdr3_aa: ASSRQGTEKLF

v_call: TRBV29-1
j_call: TRBJ1-2
cdr3_aa: SAEDRFYGYT

v_call: TRBV4-1
j_call: TRBJ2-7
cdr3_aa: ASSHPGLADPPYEQY

v_call: TRBV6-5
j_call: TRBJ1-1
cdr3_aa: ASSRSGFTEAF

v_call: TRBV7-2
j_call: TRBJ2-7
cdr3_aa: ASSKGTGGSYEQY

v_call: TRBV7-2
j_call: TRBJ1-1
cdr3_aa: ASSPSF

v_call: TRBV25-1
j_call: TRBJ2-2
cdr3_aa: ASSFTRQVSGELF

v_call: TRBV5-4
j_call: TRBJ1-3
cdr3_aa: ASSGSQGNRGNTIY

v_call: TRBV28
j_call: TRBJ1-6
cdr3_aa: ASNQGALSPLH

v_call: TRBV2
j_call: TRBJ2-1
cdr3_aa: ASSVGGSGNEQF

v_call: TRBV16
j_call: TRBJ2-7
cdr3_aa: ASSSTGVVIAGVPYEQY

v_call: TRBV28
j_call: TRBJ2-7
cdr3_aa: ASSLSRDYEQY

v_call: TRBV6-1
j_call: TRBJ2-3
cdr3_aa: ASNIEAYTDTQY

v_call: TRBV7-9
j_call: TRBJ1-1
cdr3_aa: ASSLMLRTDRNTEAF

v_call: TRBV19
j_call: TRBJ2-3
cdr3_aa: ASSIRRTGADTQY

v_call: TRBV28
j_call: TRBJ2-2
cdr3_aa: ASSPSDRVAGELF

v_call: TRBV7-9
j_call: TRBJ1-1
cdr3_aa: ASSSGEGARHTEAF

v_call: TRBV11-2
j_call: TRBJ2-1
cdr3_aa: ASSYIKEGGYNEQF

v_call: TRBV7-2
j_call: TRBJ1-2
cdr3_aa: ASSPSGIQGDYGYT

v_call: TRBV6-6
j_call: TRBJ2-7
cdr3_aa: ASSYSLAGGYEQY

v_call: TRBV28
j_call: TRBJ1-2
cdr3_aa: ASTPGGARNYGYT

v_call: TRBV7-2
j_call: TRBJ2-6
cdr3_aa: ASSLVPPSSGANVLT

v_call: TRBV15
j_call: TRBJ2-7
cdr3_aa: ATSRDLLRDRISYEQY

v_call: TRBV7-9
j_call: TRBJ1-1
cdr3_aa: ASGTGQGVAAF

v_call: TRBV27
j_call: TRBJ2-7
cdr3_aa: ASSYNGYEQY

v_call: TRBV7-3
j_call: TRBJ2-5
cdr3_aa: ASSLYGTGGGETQY

v_call: TRBV6-1
j_call: TRBJ1-2
cdr3_aa: ASSLTVSNYGYT

v_call: TRBV30
j_call: TRBJ1-2
cdr3_aa: AWTGGRTETGYT

v_call: TRBV6-5
j_call: TRBJ2-2
cdr3_aa: ASEDRGGTGELF

v_call: TRBV4-1
j_call: TRBJ1-1
cdr3_aa: ASSQNKKQGEAF

v_call: TRBV6-1
j_call: TRBJ2-1
cdr3_aa: ASSEEGTGADEQF

v_call: TRBV19
j_call: TRBJ1-5
cdr3_aa: ASSIDTDSRNQPQH

v_call: TRBV5-4
j_call: TRBJ1-2
cdr3_aa: ASSQLRGLDGYT

v_call: TRBV10-3
j_call: TRBJ1-2
cdr3_aa: AISENRGVDGYT

v_call: TRBV19
j_call: TRBJ2-1
cdr3_aa: ASSLSRFGEQF

v_call: TRBV15
j_call: TRBJ2-4
cdr3_aa: ATSRGGTSNIQY

v_call: TRBV10-2
j_call: TRBJ2-5
cdr3_aa: ASTFQETQY

v_call: TRBV29-1
j_call: TRBJ1-1
cdr3_aa: SVDRGPTEAF

v_call: TRBV7-9
j_call: TRBJ2-2
cdr3_aa: ASSPIGLEGGELF

v_call: TRBV29-1
j_call: TRBJ1-1
cdr3_aa: SVAPGGVNTEAF

v_call: TRBV7-9
j_call: TRBJ2-5
cdr3_aa: ASSLVAQETQY

v_call: TRBV7-9
j_call: TRBJ2-5
cdr3_aa: ASSPRGGRPSQETQY

v_call: TRBV28
j_call: -
cdr3_aa: ASSFAPQGTVKYEQY

v_call: TRBV6-8
j_call: TRBJ1-2
cdr3_aa: ASSYGTASNYGYT